One and the same sample provided the 22 T cell receptor beta chains below, sequenced in a study of regulatory T cells in long-lasting Graves disease. CDR3-region Arm-PCR and iRepertoire HTBI primers produced the TCR beta libraries. TCRdb called the multiplex PCR reads again in MiXCR, with one record for every CDR3 protein. Here the sample spans about 460,000 distinct CDR3 sequences, about 14% being singletons. Time point here: newly diagnosed GD, antithyroid drugs for less than 3 months. RNA extracted from PBMCs served as the sequencing template. The data were also submitted as part of a second study, on T cells in Graves' hyperthyroidism and ophthalmopathy.

The sequenced sample was peripheral blood mononuclear cells (PBMCs), obtained at new diagnosis, from a patient treated with antithyroid drugs. The source is a woman in her 50s with Graves disease.

This clonotype was detected many times. The chain has TRBV5-1 and TRBJ2-1, with D unresolved. This CDR3 region has 16 residues. Trimming took 0 bases from V and 7 from J, leaving 17 bases between them. The germline V gene encodes CDR1 SGHRS and CDR2 YFSETQ. The CDR3 DNA reads TGCGCCAGCAGCTTGGGTAGCCCAACACTCGGGAATGAGCAGTTCTTC. It is translated as CASSLGSPTLGNEQFF.

This clonotype was recorded many times. The chain links TRBV19 to TRBJ2-7; D not certain. CDR3 length: 16 residues. The V end lost 5 bases, the J end lost 1 base, and 18 bases lay between the germline ends. Germline V gene sequence: CDR1 LNHDA, CDR2 SQIVND (reference sequence). CDR3 region: CASSPASAFGSYEQYF. The CDR3 bases are TGTGCCAGTAGTCCTGCTTCGGCTTTCGGGTCCTACGAGCAGTACTTC.

This clonotype was seen only once. This chain uses TRBV2 with TRBJ2-1, with 11 bases matching TRBD2. V lost 7 bases to trimming and J lost 8 bases; unmatched junction nucleotides: 10. The CDR3 spans 15 residues. Germline CDR1 and CDR2: SNHLY and FYNNEI. The CDR3 DNA is TGTGCCAGCACCTTCCTAGCGGGAGGTGCCGATGAGCAGTTCTTC. Translation: CASTFLAGGADEQFF.

The table lists this clonotype with many counts. V and J are TRBV20-1 and TRBJ2-5; 12 positions agree with TRBD1. The germline V gene has CDR1 DFQATT and CDR2 SNEGSKA (reference sequence). CDR3 length: 16 amino acids. J was trimmed by 5 bases and V by 0 bases; bases with no gene match: 7. The DNA of the CDR3 is TGCAGTGCTAGAGATAGAGGGACAGGGGGCTGGGAGACCCAGTACTTC. Amino acids: CSARDRGTGGWETQYF.

In its sample, this clonotype was seen many times. The CDR3 reads CASSLYLQGNTEAFF. The DNA of the CDR3 is TGTGCCAGCAGCCTATACTTACAGGGGAACACTGAAGCTTTCTTT. The chain couples TRBV28 to TRBJ1-1; D may be TRBD1 (6 bases). This CDR3 is 15 amino acids long. Germline lookup yields CDR1 MDHEN and CDR2 SYDVKM. Trimming removed 6 bases from V and 1 base from J, with 15 bases in between.

This clonotype was seen only a few times. The rearrangement uses TRBV10-3 and TRBJ2-5; TRBD1 might be the D (5 bases). The CDR3 is 14 residues long. Trimming removed 4 bases from V and 2 bases from J, with 11 bases in between. Germline lookup yields CDR1 ENHRY and CDR2 SYGVKD. The CDR3 coding sequence is TGTGCCATCAGTGGGGGCTACAAGCAAGAGACCCAGTACTTC. Amino acid sequence: CAISGGYKQETQYF.

The chain joins TRBV11-1 to TRBJ2-3; TRBD1 matches at 12 bases. The CDR3 extends over 16 amino acids. The junction had 5 bases not matched to a gene; V was cut back by 2 bases and J by 5 bases. The germline CDR1 and CDR2 sequences are SGHAT and FQDESV (reference sequence). CDR3 residues: CASSLRDRGLEDTQYF. The DNA for the CDR3 is TGTGCCAGCAGCTTACGGGACAGGGGGCTCGAAGATACGCAGTATTTT.

Notes on this clonotype: Given a much more abundant clone one base away, this may be a read error. This chain uses TRBV11-2 with TRBJ2-3; unclear D gene. From germline, CDR1 is SGHAT and CDR2 FQNNGV. This CDR3 spans 12 amino acids. In DNA form, the CDR3 reads TGTGGCAGCAGCCCACAGCTGGATACGCAGTATTTT. Protein sequence: CGSSPQLDTQYF.

This clonotype appeared many times. The rearrangement joins TRBV20-1 to TRBJ2-7, with 8 bases fitting TRBD2. V lost 6 bases and J lost 3; bases outside the gene matches: 19. This CDR3 is built from 17 residues. CDR1 and CDR2 from the germline V gene are DFQATT and SNEGSKA (reference sequence). The CDR3 is CSADAGDRISGNYEQYF. In nucleotides, the CDR3 is TGCAGTGCCGATGCAGGGGATAGGATTAGCGGGAACTACGAGCAGTACTTC.

This sequence joins TRBV4-1 and TRBJ1-5; 9 bases agree with TRBD1. CDR1 MGHRA and CDR2 YSYEKL come from the germline V gene. The CDR3 sequence is 13 residues long. J gave up 7 bases and V 4 bases, and 2 bases lay outside the gene matches. The CDR3 here is CASSRTGEQPQHF. The CDR3 coding sequence is TGCGCCAGCAGCCGGACAGGGGAACAGCCCCAGCATTTT.

This clonotype was detected a few times. The chain has TRBV13 and TRBJ1-3; D ambiguous. The V gene's germline CDR1 is PRHDT and CDR2 FYEKMQ (reference sequence). V shed 0 bases and J shed 0 bases, with 15 bases lying between them. This CDR3 has 18 residues. CDR3 protein: CASSLGPTIIFSGNTIYF. For the CDR3, the DNA is TGTGCCAGCAGCTTAGGCCCCACAATCATCTTCTCTGGAAACACCATATATTTT.

V and J are TRBV19 and TRBJ2-7; perhaps TRBD1 as D (5 bases). Germline values: CDR1 LNHDA, CDR2 SQIVND (reference sequence). V lost 6 bases to trimming and J lost 4 bases, with 19 bases between them. The length of the CDR3 is 15 residues. As DNA, the CDR3 is TGTGCCAGTAGCATTCAGGACACGATAGGGTACGAGCAGTACTTC. Translation gives CASSIQDTIGYEQYF.

This clonotype was detected ten times or more. This chain links TRBV28 with TRBJ1-5; D is undetermined. The V gene's germline CDR1 is MDHEN and CDR2 SYDVKM. The CDR3 has 15 amino acids. The germline V and J ends were trimmed by 3 bases and 0 bases, with 9 bases remaining between them. The CDR3 protein is CASSFYEFSNQPQHF. CDR3 bases: TGTGCCAGCAGTTTTTATGAGTTTAGCAATCAGCCCCAGCATTTT.

A note on this clonotype: Sequence at one end of the junction differs from germline and may be a read error. V is TRBV7-8 and J is TRBJ1-4, with TRBD1 matching over 9 bases. The CDR3 has 14 amino acids. Germline V gene sequence: CDR1 SGHVS, CDR2 FQNEAQ. The CDR3 DNA sequence: TGTGCCAACAGCTTGGGGACAGGGAGTGAAAAACTGTTTTTT. It specifies CANSLGTGSEKLFF.

V is TRBV14 and J is TRBJ2-1; D might be TRBD1 (6 bases). CDR1 is SGHDN, CDR2 FVKESK, per germline. V was cut by 6 bases and J by 3 bases, with 15 bases left in between. The CDR3 covers 15 residues. The CDR3 region is CASRGDNLDYNEQFF. In DNA, the CDR3 is TGTGCCAGCAGGGGGGACAACCTTGACTACAATGAGCAGTTCTTC.

The sample holds many counts of this clonotype. The chain is built from TRBV28 and TRBJ2-1; TRBD1 is a possible D gene (5 bases). Deletions cut 2 bases from V and 12 bases from J, with 11 bases between. Germline CDR1 is MDHEN and CDR2 is SYDVKM. The CDR3 runs 12 residues. CDR3 region: CASSLDRRVQFF. CDR3 bases: TGTGCCAGCAGTTTAGACAGAAGGGTGCAGTTCTTC.

This clonotype has ten or more counts. J is TRBJ2-1 and V is TRBV7-2; 13 bases match TRBD2. The CDR3 has 16 amino acids. V shed 8 bases and J 6 bases; nucleotides not matched to a gene: 10. Germline values: CDR1 SGHTA, CDR2 FQGNSA. The CDR3 bases are TGTGCCAGCCATGGAACTAGCGGGAGGGCACTCAATGAGCAGTTCTTC. Its protein product is CASHGTSGRALNEQFF.

The genes are TRBV20-1 and TRBJ2-3; D possibly corresponds to TRBD1 (5 bases). Germline V lookup: CDR1 DFQATT, CDR2 SNEGSKA (reference sequence). The CDR3 length is 14 residues. Trimming cost V 1 base and J 5 bases, with 13 bases left between them. This CDR3 reads CSARGGRVGDTQYF. CDR3 sequence (DNA): TGCAGTGCTAGAGGGGGCAGGGTGGGAGATACGCAGTATTTT.

There are many counts of this clonotype. The chain links TRBV28 to TRBJ2-2, with TRBD1 matching over 7 bases. CDR3 length: 14 amino acids. The germline CDR1 and CDR2 sequences are MDHEN and SYDVKM. Losses at the gene ends were 4 bases for V and 4 bases for J; bases not matched to a gene: 3. The CDR3 bases are TGTGCCAGCAGTTCGGGACAGATCACCGGGGAGCTGTTTTTT. Its protein is CASSSGQITGELFF.

This clonotype was observed many times. The J gene is TRBJ2-7, the V gene TRBV12-3 or TRBV12-4, with TRBD1 matching 12 bases. V shed 5 bases and J 0 bases; nucleotides not matched to a gene: 8. This CDR3 has 17 residues. Here the CDR3 reads CASSEQRGQGASYEQYF. The CDR3 DNA is TGTGCCAGCAGTGAACAGAGGGGACAGGGGGCCTCCTACGAGCAGTACTTC.

About this clonotype itself: A read error may explain this, as a much larger clone is one base away. The chain is built from TRBV5-1 and TRBJ2-1; 8 bases map to TRBD2. CDR3 length equals 16 residues. Germline V gene sequence: CDR1 SGHRS, CDR2 YFSETQ. This chain's CDR3 is CASSRSGSPQVYEQLF. CDR3 DNA sequence: TGCGCCAGCAGCAGAAGCGGGAGTCCACAGGTTTATGAGCAGCTCTTC. The full variable domain, completed using reference TRBV5-1 and TRBJ2-1, is KAGVTQTPRYLIKTRGQQVTLSCSPISGHRSVSWYQQTPGQGLQFLFEYFSETQRNKGNFPGRFSGRQFSNSRSEMNVSTLELGDSALYLCASSRSGSPQVYEQLFGPGTRLTVL.

This clonotype was seen many times. J is TRBJ1-5 and V is TRBV6-1; the match to TRBD1 covers 11 bases. From germline, CDR1 is MNHNS and CDR2 SASEGT. The CDR3 totals 15 residues. V shed 5 bases, J shed 4 bases, and the junction held 4 bases outside the gene matches. The CDR3 coding sequence is TGTGCCAGCAGTACCCGGGACAGGGGGAATCAGCCCCAGCATTTT. It codes for CASSTRDRGNQPQHF.